This T cell receptor beta chain is from a study of blood T cells in healthy people across ages. Study-level findings and limits: Diversity estimated from one million T cells was considered an underestimate. Whereas aged donors had fewer naive CD4+ cells, long-lived donors had more of them and higher diversity.

This clonotype was seen repeatedly, ten times or more. What it binds is unknown. Germline V lookup: CDR1 WNHNN, CDR2 SYGVQD (reference sequence). Trimming took off 5 bases at V and 9 bases at J, with 9 bases between the two ends. The CDR3 sequence is 11 residues long. Sample-barcoded 5' priming and a J-beta primer mix drove a second PCR of 7 to 11 cycles. Each CDR3 protein is one row after TCRdb ran MiXCR on the 5' RACE reads. The profile shows hundreds of thousands of distinct CDR3 sequences, 29% of them singletons. The receptor was isolated from a woman of 80 years or more in good health. The chain combines TRBV10-1 with TRBJ2-3, with D unclear. Sequencing was performed on blood. The CDR3 protein is CASSFSGTQYF. Written as DNA, the CDR3 is TGCGCCAGCAGTTTCAGTGGAACGCAGTATTTT.